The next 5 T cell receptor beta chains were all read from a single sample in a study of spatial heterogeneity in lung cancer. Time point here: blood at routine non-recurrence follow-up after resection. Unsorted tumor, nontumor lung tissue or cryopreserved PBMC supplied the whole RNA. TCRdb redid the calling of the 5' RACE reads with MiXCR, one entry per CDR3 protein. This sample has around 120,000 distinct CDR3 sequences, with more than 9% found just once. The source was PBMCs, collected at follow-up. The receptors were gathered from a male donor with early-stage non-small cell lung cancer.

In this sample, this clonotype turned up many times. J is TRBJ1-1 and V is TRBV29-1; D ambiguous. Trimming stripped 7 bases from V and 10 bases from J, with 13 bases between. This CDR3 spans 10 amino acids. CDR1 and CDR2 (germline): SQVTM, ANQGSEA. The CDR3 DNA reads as TGCAGCGCTGGGAGGGAGGCAGCTTTCTTT. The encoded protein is CSAGREAAFF.

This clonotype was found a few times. This CDR3 reads CASSDSLMDNSPLHF. The CDR3 DNA reads as TGTGCCAGCTCGGACTCGTTAATGGATAATTCACCCCTCCACTTT. The chain joins TRBV18 to TRBJ1-6; no firm D call. Germline V CDR1 and CDR2: KGHSH, LQKENI. CDR3 length equals 15 residues. V was pared by 6 bases and J by 5 bases, with 14 bases between.

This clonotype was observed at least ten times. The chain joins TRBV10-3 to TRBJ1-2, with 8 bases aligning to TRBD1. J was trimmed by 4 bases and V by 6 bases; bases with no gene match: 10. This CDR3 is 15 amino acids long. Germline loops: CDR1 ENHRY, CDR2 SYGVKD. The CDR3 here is CAIRDSGGVSYGYTF. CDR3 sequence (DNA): TGTGCCATCAGAGACTCAGGGGGCGTTTCCTATGGCTACACCTTC.

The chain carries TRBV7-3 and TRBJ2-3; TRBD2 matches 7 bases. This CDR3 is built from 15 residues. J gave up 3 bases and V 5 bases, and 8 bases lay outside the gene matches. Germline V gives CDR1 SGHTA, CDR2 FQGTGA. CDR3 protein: CASSPDGGGTDTQYF. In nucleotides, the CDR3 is TGTGCCAGCAGCCCCGACGGCGGGGGAACAGATACGCAGTATTTT.

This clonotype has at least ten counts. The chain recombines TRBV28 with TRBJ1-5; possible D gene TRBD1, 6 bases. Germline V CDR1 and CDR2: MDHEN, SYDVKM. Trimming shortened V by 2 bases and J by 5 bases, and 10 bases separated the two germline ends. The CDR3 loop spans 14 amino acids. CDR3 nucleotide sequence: TGTGCCAGCAGTTTAGGGGACACGCATCAGCCCCAGCATTTT. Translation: CASSLGDTHQPQHF.